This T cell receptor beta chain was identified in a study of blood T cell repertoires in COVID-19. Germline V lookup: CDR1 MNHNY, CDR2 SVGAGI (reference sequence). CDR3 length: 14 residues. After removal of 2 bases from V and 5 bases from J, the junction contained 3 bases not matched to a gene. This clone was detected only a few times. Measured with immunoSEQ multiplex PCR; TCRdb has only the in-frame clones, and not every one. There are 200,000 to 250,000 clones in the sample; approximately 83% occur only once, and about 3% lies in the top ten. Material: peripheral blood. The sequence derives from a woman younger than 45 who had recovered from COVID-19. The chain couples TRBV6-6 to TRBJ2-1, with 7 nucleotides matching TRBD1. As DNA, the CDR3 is TGTGCCAGCAGTTACGGGACAGCAAACAATGAGCAGTTCTTC. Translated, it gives CASSYGTANNEQFF.